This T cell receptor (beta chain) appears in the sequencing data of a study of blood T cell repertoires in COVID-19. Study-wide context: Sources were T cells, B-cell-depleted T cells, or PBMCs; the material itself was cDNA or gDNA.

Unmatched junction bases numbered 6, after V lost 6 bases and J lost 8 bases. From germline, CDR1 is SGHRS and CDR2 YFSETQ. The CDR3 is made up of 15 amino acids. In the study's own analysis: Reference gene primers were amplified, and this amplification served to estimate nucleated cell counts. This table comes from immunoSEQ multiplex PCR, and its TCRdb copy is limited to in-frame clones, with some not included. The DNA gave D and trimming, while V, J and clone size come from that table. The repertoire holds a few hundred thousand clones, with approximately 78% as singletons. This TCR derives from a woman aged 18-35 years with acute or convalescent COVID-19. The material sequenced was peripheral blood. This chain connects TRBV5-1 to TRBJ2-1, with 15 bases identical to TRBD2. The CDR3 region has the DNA TGCGCCAGCACGATTGGACTAGCGGGAGGGTATGAGCAGTTCTTC. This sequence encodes CASTIGLAGGYEQFF.